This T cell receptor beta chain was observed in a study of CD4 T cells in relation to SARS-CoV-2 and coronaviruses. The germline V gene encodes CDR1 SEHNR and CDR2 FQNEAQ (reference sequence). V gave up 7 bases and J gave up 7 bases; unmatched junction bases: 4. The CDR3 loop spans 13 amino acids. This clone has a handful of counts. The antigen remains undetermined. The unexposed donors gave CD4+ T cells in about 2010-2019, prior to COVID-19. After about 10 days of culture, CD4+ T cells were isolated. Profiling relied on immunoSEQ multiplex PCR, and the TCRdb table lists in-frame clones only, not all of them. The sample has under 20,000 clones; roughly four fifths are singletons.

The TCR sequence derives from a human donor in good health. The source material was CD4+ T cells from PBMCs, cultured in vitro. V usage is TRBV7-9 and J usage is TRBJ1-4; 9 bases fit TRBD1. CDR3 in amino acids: CASTGQGGEKLFF. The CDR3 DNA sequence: TGTGCCAGCACGGGACAGGGAGGTGAAAAACTGTTTTTT.